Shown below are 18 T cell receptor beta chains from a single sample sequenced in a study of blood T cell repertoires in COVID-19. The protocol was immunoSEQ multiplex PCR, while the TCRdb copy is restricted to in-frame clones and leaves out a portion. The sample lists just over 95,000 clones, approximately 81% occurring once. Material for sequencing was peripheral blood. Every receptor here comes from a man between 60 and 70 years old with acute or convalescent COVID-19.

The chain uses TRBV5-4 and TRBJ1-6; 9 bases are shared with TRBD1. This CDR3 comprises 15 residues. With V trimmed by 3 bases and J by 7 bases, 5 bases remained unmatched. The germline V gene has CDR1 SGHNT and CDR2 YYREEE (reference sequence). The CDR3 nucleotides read TGTGCCAGCAGCTCCCCGGGACAGGGAAATTCACCCCTCCACTTT. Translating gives CASSSPGQGNSPLHF. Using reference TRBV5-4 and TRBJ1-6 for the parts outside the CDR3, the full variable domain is ETGVTQSPTHLIKTRGQQVTLRCSSQSGHNTVSWYQQALGQGPQFIFQYYREEENGRGNFPPRFSGLQFPNYSSELNVNALELDDSALYLCASSSPGQGNSPLHFGNGTRLTVT.

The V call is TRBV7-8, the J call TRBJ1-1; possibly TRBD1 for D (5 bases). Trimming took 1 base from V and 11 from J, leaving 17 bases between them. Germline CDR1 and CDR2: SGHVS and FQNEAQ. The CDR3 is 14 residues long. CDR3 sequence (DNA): TGTGCCAGCAGCTTAGATCGACGGGGGTATCTGGCTTTCTTT. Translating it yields CASSLDRRGYLAFF.

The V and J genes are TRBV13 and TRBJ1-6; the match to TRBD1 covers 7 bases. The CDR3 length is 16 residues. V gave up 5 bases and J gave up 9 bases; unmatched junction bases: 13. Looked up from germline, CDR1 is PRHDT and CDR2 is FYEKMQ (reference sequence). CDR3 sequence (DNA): TGTGCCAGCAGCCCCCTCGACAGGGAGAGAAGTTCACCCCTCCACTTT. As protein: CASSPLDRERSSPLHF.

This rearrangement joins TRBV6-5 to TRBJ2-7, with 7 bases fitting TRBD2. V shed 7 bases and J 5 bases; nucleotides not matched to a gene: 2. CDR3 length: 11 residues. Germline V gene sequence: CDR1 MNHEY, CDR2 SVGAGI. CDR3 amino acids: CASKGGDEQYV. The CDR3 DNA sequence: TGTGCCAGCAAGGGAGGGGACGAGCAGTACGTC.

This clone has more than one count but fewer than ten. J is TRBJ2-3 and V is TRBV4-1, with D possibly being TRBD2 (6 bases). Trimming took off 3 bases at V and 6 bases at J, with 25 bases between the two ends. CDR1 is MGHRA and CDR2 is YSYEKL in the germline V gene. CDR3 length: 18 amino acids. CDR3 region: CASSHPPNWGVNRDTQYF. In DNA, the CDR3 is TGCGCCAGCAGCCACCCCCCCAATTGGGGGGTTAATCGTGATACGCAGTATTTT.

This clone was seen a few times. In DNA, the CDR3 is TGTGCCAGCAGTGGCAGGGAGGGTCAGCCCCAGCATTTT. This translates into CASSGREGQPQHF. The chain carries TRBV2 and TRBJ1-5; a weak D match, TRBD1 (5 bases). V gave up 4 bases and J gave up 6 bases, with 10 bases separating them. The CDR3 is 13 residues long. Germline loops: CDR1 SNHLY, CDR2 FYNNEI.

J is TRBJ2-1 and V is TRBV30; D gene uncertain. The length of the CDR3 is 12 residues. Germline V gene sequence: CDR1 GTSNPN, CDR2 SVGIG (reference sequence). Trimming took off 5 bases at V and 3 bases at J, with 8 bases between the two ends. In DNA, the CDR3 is TGTGCCTGGGGACGGTTCTACAATGAGCAGTTCTTC. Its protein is CAWGRFYNEQFF. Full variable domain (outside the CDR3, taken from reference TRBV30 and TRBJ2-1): SQTIHQWPATLVQPVGSPLSLECTVEGTSNPNLYWYRQAAGRGLQLLFYSVGIGQISSEVPQNLSASRPQDRQFILSSKKLLLSDSGFYLCAWGRFYNEQFFGPGTRLTVL.

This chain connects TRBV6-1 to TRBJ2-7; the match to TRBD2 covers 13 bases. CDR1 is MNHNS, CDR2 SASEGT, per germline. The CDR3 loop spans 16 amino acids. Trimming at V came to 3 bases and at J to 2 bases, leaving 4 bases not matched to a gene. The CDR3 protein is CASSDATSGGPYEQYV. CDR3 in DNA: TGTGCCAGCAGTGACGCGACTAGCGGGGGGCCCTACGAGCAGTACGTC.

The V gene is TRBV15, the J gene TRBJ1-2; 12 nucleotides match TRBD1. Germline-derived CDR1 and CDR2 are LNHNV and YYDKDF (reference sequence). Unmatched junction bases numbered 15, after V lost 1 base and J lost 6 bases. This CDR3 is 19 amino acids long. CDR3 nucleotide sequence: TGTGCCACCAGCAGAGTGTTTGGGACAGGGGGCTGGAGTTCAAATGGCTACACCTTC. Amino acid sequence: CATSRVFGTGGWSSNGYTF.

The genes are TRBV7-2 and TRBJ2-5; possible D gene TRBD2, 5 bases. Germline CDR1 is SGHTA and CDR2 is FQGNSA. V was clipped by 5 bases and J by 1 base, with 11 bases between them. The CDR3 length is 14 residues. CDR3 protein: CASSPLGLQETQYF. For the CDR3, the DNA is TGTGCCAGCAGCCCTCTCGGACTCCAAGAGACCCAGTACTTC.

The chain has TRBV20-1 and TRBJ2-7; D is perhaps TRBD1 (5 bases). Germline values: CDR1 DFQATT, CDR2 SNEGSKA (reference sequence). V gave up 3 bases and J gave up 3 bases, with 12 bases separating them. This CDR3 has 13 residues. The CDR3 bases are TGCAGTGCTAGTAACCCCCAGGGCTACGAGCAGTACTTC. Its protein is CSASNPQGYEQYF.

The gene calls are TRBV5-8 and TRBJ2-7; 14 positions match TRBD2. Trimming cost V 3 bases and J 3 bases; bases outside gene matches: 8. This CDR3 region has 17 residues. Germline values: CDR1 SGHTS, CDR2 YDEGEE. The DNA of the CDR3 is TGTGCCAGCAGCTCCGGACTAGCGGGGGGCATGGACTACGAGCAGTACTTC. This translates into CASSSGLAGGMDYEQYF.

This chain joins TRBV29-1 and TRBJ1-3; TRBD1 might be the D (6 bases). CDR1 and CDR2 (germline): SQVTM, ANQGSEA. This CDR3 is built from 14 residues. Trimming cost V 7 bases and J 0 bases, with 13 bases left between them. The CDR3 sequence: CSAKQGASGNTIYF. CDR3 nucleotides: TGCAGCGCAAAACAGGGCGCCTCTGGAAACACCATATATTTT.

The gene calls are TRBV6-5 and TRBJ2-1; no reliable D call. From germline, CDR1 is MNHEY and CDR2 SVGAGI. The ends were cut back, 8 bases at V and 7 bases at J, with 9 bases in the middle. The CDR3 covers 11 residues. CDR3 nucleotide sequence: TGTGCCAGCCGGTTTGTAAATGAGCAGTTCTTC. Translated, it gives CASRFVNEQFF.

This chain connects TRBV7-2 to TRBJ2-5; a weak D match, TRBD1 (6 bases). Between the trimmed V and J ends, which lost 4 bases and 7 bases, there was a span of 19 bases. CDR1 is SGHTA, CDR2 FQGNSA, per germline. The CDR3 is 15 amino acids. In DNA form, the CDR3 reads TGTGCCAGCAGCTCATCCCCACAGGGCCGGGGGACCCAGTACTTC. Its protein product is CASSSSPQGRGTQYF. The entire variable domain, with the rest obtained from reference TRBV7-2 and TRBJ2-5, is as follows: GAGVSQSPSNKVTEKGKDVELRCDPISGHTALYWYRQSLGQGLEFLIYFQGNSAPDKSGLPSDRFSAERTGGSVSTLTIQRTQQEDSAVYLCASSSSPQGRGTQYFGPGTRLLVL.

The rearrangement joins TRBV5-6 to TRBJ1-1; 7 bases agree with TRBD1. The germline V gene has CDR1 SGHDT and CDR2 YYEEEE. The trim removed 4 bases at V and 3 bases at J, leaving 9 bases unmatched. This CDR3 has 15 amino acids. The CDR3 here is CASSRQGIWDTEAFF. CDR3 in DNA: TGTGCCAGCAGCCGACAGGGTATTTGGGACACTGAAGCTTTCTTT.

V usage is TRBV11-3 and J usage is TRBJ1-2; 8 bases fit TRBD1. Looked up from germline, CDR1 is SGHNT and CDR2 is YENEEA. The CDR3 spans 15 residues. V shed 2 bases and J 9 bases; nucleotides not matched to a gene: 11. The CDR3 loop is CASSLRAGRQGSYTF. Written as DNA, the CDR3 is TGTGCCAGCAGCTTAAGGGCCGGACGACAGGGGAGCTACACCTTC. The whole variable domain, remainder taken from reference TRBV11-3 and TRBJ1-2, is EAGVVQSPRYKIIEKKQPVAFWCNPISGHNTLYWYLQNLGQGPELLIRYENEEAVDDSQLPKDRFSAERLKGVDSTLKIQPAELGDSAVYLCASSLRAGRQGSYTFGSGTRLTVV.

The CDR3, as DNA: TGTGCCAGCAGTTTGTCGGGGGGCGGTGAAGCTTTCTTT. The encoded protein is CASSLSGGGEAFF. The chain joins TRBV6-2 or TRBV6-3 to TRBJ1-1, with D maybe TRBD1 (6 bases). The germline V and J ends were trimmed by 4 bases and 7 bases, with 13 bases remaining between them. CDR3 length equals 13 residues. Germline loops: CDR1 MNHEY, CDR2 SVGEGT.